The T cell receptor beta chain described here comes from a study of breast tumors, draining lymph nodes, adjacent tissues (dated by TCRdb to the mid-2010s). The study in broad terms: The study compared TCR beta repertoires across tumor, adjacent nontumor tissue and axillary lymph nodes from breast cancer patients. In human breast cancer, the study set out to evaluate how tumor, surrounding tissue and draining lymph node repertoires relate to one another and whether T cells may move between these sites. The paper as a whole reports these results and caveats: A scenario in which most tumor T cells derive from the lymph node and then expand within tumor tissue was judged to be consistent with the data. Tumor T-cell repertoires showed less diversity than lymph node repertoires and more diversity than nontumor tissue repertoires, and tumor T-cell repertoires showed preferential V and J gene usage. The similarity between tumor and nontumor tissue repertoires was significantly greater in luminal-like breast cancer than in basal-like breast cancer. The study presented the conclusion that tumor T cells originate in lymph nodes as consistent with a hypothesis, not as something directly demonstrated.

Notes on this clonotype: Its antigen remains undetermined. The record has no base qualities; no much larger clone is one base away.

Data came from an Illumina HiSeq 2000. Multiplex PCR amplification was used to generate the TCR beta chain libraries. The amplified TCR beta chain products were analyzed by high-throughput sequencing. TCRdb trimmed the raw reads at Q25, called clones with MiXCR and kept productive beta chains. Here each entry gathers all rows of one CDR3 protein and keeps the most common genes and DNA. The sample contains 17,000 or so distinct CDR3 sequences, roughly 45% of them found a single time. Jointly, the top ten make up approximately 12% of the sample. The adjacent samples were made up of nontumor breast tissue that surrounded the tumor. V lost 2 bases and J lost 2 bases, and the count of bases not matched to a germline gene is 3. CDR1 and CDR2 were assigned from the germline V gene as WSHSY and SAAADI. The CDR3 covers 16 residues, taking in both the cysteine and the phenylalanine. The CDR3 DNA has 48 bases and is translated from base 1.

The source of this sequence is a female donor with breast cancer. Some clones in this sample may be carry-over from other donors' samples. Recombination connected TRBV10-2 to TRBJ2-5, with 12 middle bases fitting TRBD2. The material sequenced was tumor-adjacent breast tissue. The CDR3 here reads CASSELGTSGQETQYF. The nucleotides read TGCGCCAGCAGTGAGCTTGGGACTAGCGGGCAAGAGACCCAGTACTTC.